The 6 T cell receptor beta chains below come from one sample, sequenced in a study of blood T cell repertoires in COVID-19. Produced via immunoSEQ multiplex PCR; TCRdb's table is partial and in-frame only. Among some 200,000 clones listed, about 90% were seen once. The sample was peripheral blood. The source of these receptors is a man aged 30-40 years with acute or convalescent COVID-19.

This clone was detected only once. The chain combines TRBV3-1 (or the pseudogene TRBV3-2) with TRBJ2-3; maybe TRBD1 (6 bases). Germline values: CDR1 LGHDT, CDR2 YNNKEL (reference sequence). Deletions cut 4 bases from V and 2 bases from J, with 13 bases between. CDR3 length: 15 amino acids. The CDR3 sequence: CASSPRGRPTDTQYF. Written as DNA, the CDR3 is TGTGCCAGCAGCCCGAGGGGGAGACCCACAGATACGCAGTATTTT.

The chain is built from TRBV29-1 and TRBJ1-3, with D perhaps TRBD1 (6 bases). V lost 3 bases and J 1 base, leaving 10 bases between the germline ends. The CDR3 is made up of 14 amino acids. The germline V gene encodes CDR1 SQVTM and CDR2 ANQGSEA. CDR3 residues: CSVDRGGSGNTIYF. As DNA, the CDR3 is TGCAGCGTTGACAGGGGTGGATCTGGAAACACCATATATTTT.

The chain carries TRBV10-3 and TRBJ1-5, with D uncertain. This CDR3 is 13 amino acids long. With 5 bases removed from V and 3 bases from J, the gap between germline ends came to 8 bases. Germline V gene data show CDR1 as ENHRY and CDR2 as SYGVKD. This CDR3 reads CAISRDDNQPQHF. CDR3 sequence (DNA): TGTGCCATCAGTCGGGATGACAATCAGCCCCAGCATTTT.

The V gene is TRBV19, the J gene TRBJ1-2, with 8 bases matching TRBD1. Trimming at V came to 2 bases and at J to 4 bases, leaving 6 bases not matched to a gene. The CDR3 sequence is 15 residues long. Germline V gene lookup returns CDR1 LNHDA and CDR2 SQIVND (reference sequence). The CDR3 loop is CASSISVGQGYGYTF. DNA for the CDR3: TGTGCCAGTAGTATATCAGTCGGACAGGGCTATGGCTACACCTTC.

The J gene is TRBJ2-5, the V gene TRBV5-1, with 10 bases lining up with TRBD1. This CDR3 is 14 amino acids long. Germline CDR1 is SGHRS and CDR2 is YFSETQ. With 8 bases clipped from V and 2 bases from J, the junction kept 6 bases outside the gene matches. CDR3 bases: TGCGCCAGTTACCAGGACAGGGGGCAAGAGACCCAGTACTTC. Translation gives CASYQDRGQETQYF.

The chain links TRBV2 to TRBJ1-1, with D perhaps TRBD1 (5 bases). This CDR3 has 14 residues. Germline V CDR1 and CDR2: SNHLY, FYNNEI. V gave up 4 bases and J gave up 4 bases, with 13 bases separating them. The CDR3 loop is CASSAGPTPTEAFF. Written as DNA, the CDR3 is TGTGCCAGCAGTGCAGGGCCCACCCCCACTGAAGCTTTCTTT.